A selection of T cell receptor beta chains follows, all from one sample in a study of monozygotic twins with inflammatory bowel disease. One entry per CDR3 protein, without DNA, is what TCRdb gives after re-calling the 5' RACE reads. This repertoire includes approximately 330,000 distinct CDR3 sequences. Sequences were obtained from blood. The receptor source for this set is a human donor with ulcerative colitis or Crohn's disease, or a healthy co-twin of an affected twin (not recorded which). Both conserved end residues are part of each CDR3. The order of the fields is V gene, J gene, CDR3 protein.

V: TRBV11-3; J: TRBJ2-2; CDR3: CASSPPSATGELFF
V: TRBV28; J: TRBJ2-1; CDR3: CASSFGSGLGEQFF
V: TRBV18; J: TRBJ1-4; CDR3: CASSPPKGAAGEKLFF
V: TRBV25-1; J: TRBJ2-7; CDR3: CASSEELKYEQYF
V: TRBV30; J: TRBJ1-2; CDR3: CAWSTGRAGYTF
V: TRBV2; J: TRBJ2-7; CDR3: CASSVGPEQYF
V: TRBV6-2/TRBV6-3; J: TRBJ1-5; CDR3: CASSPDGGAKDSNQPQHF
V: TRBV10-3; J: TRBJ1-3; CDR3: CAIAGTEAGNTIYF
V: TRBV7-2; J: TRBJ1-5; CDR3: CASSLTGWLDQPQHF
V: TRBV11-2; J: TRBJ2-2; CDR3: CASSARQTNTGELFF
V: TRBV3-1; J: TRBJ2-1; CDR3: CASSHGQTSYNEQFF
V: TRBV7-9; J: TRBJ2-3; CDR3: CASSLAGLRGTDTQYF
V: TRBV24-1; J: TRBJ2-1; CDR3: CATSDLQLGDEQFF
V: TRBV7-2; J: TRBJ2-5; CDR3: CASSLVLRGPQETQYF
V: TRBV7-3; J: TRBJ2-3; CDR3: CASSSLGGRALDTQYF
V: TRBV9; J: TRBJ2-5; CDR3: CASSAQETQYF
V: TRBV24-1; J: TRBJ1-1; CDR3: CATSTSGAGNTEAFF
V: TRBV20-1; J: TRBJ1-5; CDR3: CSAMLGTANNQPQHF
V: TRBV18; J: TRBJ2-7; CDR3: CASSRSSSVPWPGGYEQYF
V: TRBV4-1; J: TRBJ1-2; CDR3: CASSQDRGAGLNGYTF
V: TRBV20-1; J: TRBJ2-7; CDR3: CSARGLAGIYEQYF
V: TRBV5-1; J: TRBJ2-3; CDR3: CASSPSDRVRTDTQYF
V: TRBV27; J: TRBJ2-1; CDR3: CASSQGTSGSNEQFF
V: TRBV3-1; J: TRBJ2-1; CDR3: CASSQLAGGGNEQFF
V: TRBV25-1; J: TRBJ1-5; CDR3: CAGQGVDQPQHF
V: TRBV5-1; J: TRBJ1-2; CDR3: CASSGTGTFNYGYTF
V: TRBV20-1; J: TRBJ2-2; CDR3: CSARDLGGEAGELFF
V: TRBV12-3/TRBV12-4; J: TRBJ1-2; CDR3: CASSLGQVGIYGYTF
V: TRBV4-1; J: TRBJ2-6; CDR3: CASSQDVSGANVLTF
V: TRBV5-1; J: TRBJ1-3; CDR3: CASSTDTGSGNTIYF
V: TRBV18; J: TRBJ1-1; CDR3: CASSRSGGGITEAFF
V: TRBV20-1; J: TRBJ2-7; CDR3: CSARRASVTYEQYF
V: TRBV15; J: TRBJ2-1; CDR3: CATGVLSGSYNEQFF
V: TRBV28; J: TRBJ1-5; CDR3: CASSLFGPNQPQHF
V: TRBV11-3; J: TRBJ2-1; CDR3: CASSRGGDRNEQFF
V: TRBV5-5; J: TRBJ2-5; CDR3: CASSYGTPWGTQYF
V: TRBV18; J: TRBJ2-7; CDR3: CASSPPRQGWYEQYF
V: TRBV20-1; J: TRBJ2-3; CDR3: CSARLVDTQYF
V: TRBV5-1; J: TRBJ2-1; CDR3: CASSLGGGAREQFF
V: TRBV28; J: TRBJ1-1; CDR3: CASSGVGELNTEAFF
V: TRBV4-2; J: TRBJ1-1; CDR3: CASSQGVTEAFF
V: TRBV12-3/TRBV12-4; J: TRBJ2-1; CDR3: CASSLTGGAQFF
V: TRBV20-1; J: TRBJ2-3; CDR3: CSARSWASGKADTQYF
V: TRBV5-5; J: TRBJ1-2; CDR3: CASSPTGDLRGYTF
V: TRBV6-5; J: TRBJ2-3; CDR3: CASSYSGVPDTQYF
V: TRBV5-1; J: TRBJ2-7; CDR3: CASSLDVAGAYEQYF
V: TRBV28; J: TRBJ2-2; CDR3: CATTGSRNTGELFF
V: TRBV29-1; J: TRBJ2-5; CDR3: CSVGQPKQETQYF
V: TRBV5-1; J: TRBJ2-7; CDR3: CASSLGGLSHEQYF
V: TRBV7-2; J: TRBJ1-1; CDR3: CASSPLGLNTEAFF